This TCR beta chain was captured in a study of blood T cell repertoires in COVID-19. Sequencing used immunoSEQ multiplex PCR; TCRdb keeps in-frame clones, though not all of them. The sample includes 180,000 or so clones, around nine tenths seen only once; the top ten take roughly 3%. The germline V gene encodes CDR1 SGHVS and CDR2 FQNEAQ. Trimming shortened V by 4 bases and J by 0 bases, and 15 bases separated the two germline ends. This CDR3 contains 17 residues. The V and J genes are TRBV7-8 and TRBJ2-2, with D maybe TRBD1 (6 bases). The sequencing input was peripheral blood. The source of this sequence is a man between 65 and 85 years old with acute or convalescent COVID-19. The DNA of the CDR3 is TGTGCCAGCAGCTCCTCACAGGGAAGGGCGAACACCGGGGAGCTGTTTTTT. It is translated as CASSSSQGRANTGELFF.